The 9 T cell receptor beta chains listed next were all sequenced from one sample in a study of OX40 agonist ivuxolimab in advanced cancers. Clones were sequenced by immunoSEQ multiplex PCR, and TCRdb holds only the in-frame ones, with some missing. This sample carries over 75,000 clones, 90% to 95% of them seen once, and the ten largest clones take over 2%. Specimen: CD4+ or CD8+ T cells sorted from blood, collected in a trial of the OX40 agonist ivuxolimab. The receptor source for this set is an adult with an advanced solid tumor such as melanoma, head and neck, liver or kidney cancer.

V gene TRBV4-3 combines with J gene TRBJ2-1; D is undetermined. Germline assignment: CDR1 LGHNA and CDR2 YSLEER. The CDR3 is 13 residues long. The ends were cut back, 1 base at V and 8 bases at J, with 9 bases in the middle. The CDR3 DNA follows: TGCGCCAGCAGCCAAGGAGGCAGTTATGAGCAGTTCTTC. Translation gives CASSQGGSYEQFF.

The chain's CDR3 is CASSVWTSYEQYF. The CDR3 bases are TGTGCCAGCAGTGTATGGACCTCCTACGAGCAGTACTTC. The gene calls are TRBV5-6 and TRBJ2-7; D is unclear. V lost 5 bases and J 0 bases, leaving 9 bases between the germline ends. The CDR3 consists of 13 residues. Germline assignment: CDR1 SGHDT and CDR2 YYEEEE.

This clone was seen only once. The chain links TRBV27 to TRBJ1-5; 7 bases are a match to TRBD1. CDR3 length: 14 residues. Germline V CDR1 and CDR2: MNHEY, SMNVEV (reference sequence). V was clipped by 2 bases and J by 6 bases; unmatched bases: 4. CDR3 sequence reads: CASSLQGGGQPQHF. The DNA of the CDR3 is TGTGCCAGCAGTTTACAGGGGGGGGGTCAGCCCCAGCATTTT.

The rearrangement uses TRBV14 and TRBJ2-7; TRBD2 matches 7 bases. The V and J ends lost 1 base and 3 bases, in that order; junction bases with no gene match: 12. The CDR3 covers 17 residues. The germline gives CDR1 SGHDN, CDR2 FVKESK. The CDR3 spells CASSQGVGSSGYYEQYF. CDR3 in DNA: TGTGCCAGCAGCCAAGGAGTAGGGTCTAGCGGTTACTACGAGCAGTACTTC.

This rearrangement joins TRBV2 to TRBJ1-6; D not resolved. CDR1 is SNHLY and CDR2 is FYNNEI in the germline V gene. V lost 8 bases and J 0 bases, leaving 11 bases between the germline ends. This CDR3 region has 15 residues. The CDR3 sequence is CASGKTGSYNSPLHF. The CDR3 nucleotides read TGTGCCAGCGGGAAGACCGGCTCCTATAATTCACCCCTCCACTTT.

The chain employs TRBV28 and TRBJ2-1, with 8 positions matching TRBD2. CDR3 length equals 15 residues. V was pared by 6 bases and J by 5 bases, with 9 bases of the junction left unmatched. Looked up from germline, CDR1 is MDHEN and CDR2 is SYDVKM. The CDR3 bases are TGTGCCAGCAGGGTTCTAGCGGGTAGCGACAATGAGCAGTTCTTC. Protein: CASRVLAGSDNEQFF.

This clone was counted a single time. This chain uses TRBV27 with TRBJ1-6; 7 bases map to TRBD1. The CDR3 sequence is 16 residues long. Trimming removed 4 bases from V and 0 bases from J; junction bases left unmatched: 3. Germline-derived CDR1 and CDR2 are MNHEY and SMNVEV (reference sequence). The DNA of the CDR3 is TGTGCCAGCAGTTGGGGACAGAGCTCCTATAATTCACCCCTCCACTTT. Its protein product is CASSWGQSSYNSPLHF.

This chain uses TRBV27 with TRBJ1-1; D unclear. The CDR3 sequence is 14 residues long. Trimming stripped 5 bases from V and 0 bases from J, with 10 bases between. Germline lookup yields CDR1 MNHEY and CDR2 SMNVEV (reference sequence). The CDR3 spells CASSRGRMNTEAFF. DNA for the CDR3: TGTGCCAGCAGTCGGGGAAGAATGAACACTGAAGCTTTCTTT.

This chain uses TRBV6-5 with TRBJ2-7; TRBD2 matches 9 bases. Germline trimming cut 0 bases from V and 1 base from J; bases unmatched to any gene: 1. Germline assignment: CDR1 MNHEY and CDR2 SVGAGI. The CDR3 totals 15 residues. CDR3 nucleotides: TGTGCCAGCAGTTACTCGCTAGCGGGGTCCTACGAGCAGTACTTC. This gives the protein CASSYSLAGSYEQYF.